Listed below are T cell receptor beta chains from one sample, sequenced in a study of T-cell memory formation after mild COVID-19. TCRdb re-called the 5' RACE reads with MiXCR, one entry per CDR3 protein. This table holds fewer than 400,000 distinct CDR3 sequences, approximately 12% found once. The sequencing sample was made of PBMCs or a T cell subset sorted from them (not recorded which). Receptor source: a young man who had mild COVID-19 (a few samples of this study predate the infection). Cell type and time point are not known. Each CDR3 is given with its conserved first and last residue. A D gene is named only where the DNA matches it firmly. Clone size is given for some rows only: seen once, a few or many times, or a class if the clone is expanded.

size	D	length	V	J	CDR3	DNA
many	.	14	TRBV6-1	TRBJ1-5	CASSEAPRDQPQHF	TGTGCCAGCAGTGAAGCGCCTAGGGATCAGCCCCAGCATTTT
few	TRBD2	18	TRBV11-2	TRBJ2-3	CASSQGVQWEGPTDTQYF	TGTGCCAGCAGCCAGGGCGTTCAATGGGAGGGGCCCACAGATACGCAGTATTTT
once	.	15	TRBV4-3	TRBJ1-5	CASSQGTGLHQPQHF	TGCGCCAGCAGCCAAGGTACAGGGCTCCATCAGCCCCAGCATTTT
many	.	13	TRBV5-1	TRBJ2-5	CASSFNSQETQYF	TGCGCCAGCAGCTTTAACAGCCAAGAGACCCAGTACTTC
few	TRBD1	16	TRBV7-9	TRBJ2-2	CASSLSPGQGTGELFF	TGTGCCAGCAGCTTATCACCTGGACAGGGGACCGGGGAGCTGTTTTTT
.	.	14	TRBV27	TRBJ2-1	CASSLSAFLNEQFF	TGTGCCAGCAGTTTATCGGCTTTTCTCAATGAGCAGTTCTTC
many	TRBD2	16	TRBV7-2	TRBJ2-3	CASTRLGGVVTDTQYF	TGTGCCAGCACCCGGCTCGGGGGGGTCGTCACAGATACGCAGTATTTT
many	.	13	TRBV29-1	TRBJ2-7	CSVEGDVTYEQYF	TGCAGCGTTGAGGGGGACGTTACCTACGAGCAGTACTTC
few	.	14	TRBV19	TRBJ2-1	CASTPFFADNEQFF	TGTGCCAGTACCCCTTTCTTTGCGGATAATGAGCAGTTCTTC
.	.	13	TRBV29-1	TRBJ2-5	CSSRDTDQETQYF	TGCAGCTCACGGGACACCGACCAAGAGACCCAGTACTTC
few	.	13	TRBV7-9	TRBJ1-1	CASSLPQRSKAFF	TGTGCCAGCAGCTTACCTCAACGGTCTAAAGCTTTCTTT
.	.	15	TRBV9	TRBJ1-2	CASSVEPRRDYGYTF	TGTGCCAGCAGCGTAGAGCCCCGGAGGGACTATGGCTACACCTTC